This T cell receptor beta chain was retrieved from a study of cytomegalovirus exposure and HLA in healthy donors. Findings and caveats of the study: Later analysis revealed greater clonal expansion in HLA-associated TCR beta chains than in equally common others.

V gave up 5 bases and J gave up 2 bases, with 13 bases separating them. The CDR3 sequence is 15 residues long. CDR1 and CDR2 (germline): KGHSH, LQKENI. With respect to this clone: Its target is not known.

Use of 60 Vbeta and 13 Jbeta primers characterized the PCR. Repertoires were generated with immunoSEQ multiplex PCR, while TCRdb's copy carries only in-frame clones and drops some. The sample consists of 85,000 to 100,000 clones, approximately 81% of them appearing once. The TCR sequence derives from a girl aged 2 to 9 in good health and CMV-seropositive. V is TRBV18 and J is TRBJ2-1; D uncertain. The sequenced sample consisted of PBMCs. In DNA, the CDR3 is TGTGCCAGCTCAAGTCGTGGCCCTCCCTACAATGAGCAGTTCTTC. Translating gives CASSSRGPPYNEQFF.